This entry lists 13 T cell receptor beta chains sequenced from one sample in a study of human T cells and chemical hapten exposure. Extraction yielded total RNA from whole blood (unfractionated). One entry per CDR3 protein results from TCRdb running MiXCR on the 5' RACE reads. The sample has approximately 150,000 distinct CDR3 sequences, 4.1% seen once. The receptors here all came from a female donor in good health.

The rearrangement uses TRBV29-1 and TRBJ2-5, with D perhaps matching TRBD1 (6 bases). Trimming removed 5 bases at V and 3 bases at J, with 16 bases between. The germline V gene encodes CDR1 SQVTM and CDR2 ANQGSEA. This CDR3 spans 14 amino acids. The CDR3 region is CSVLARGSEETQYF. The CDR3 DNA is TGCAGCGTTCTGGCCAGGGGATCTGAAGAGACCCAGTACTTC.

This clonotype was recorded many times. The chain couples TRBV27 to TRBJ1-1; a weak D match, TRBD1 (5 bases). Trimming stripped 3 bases from V and 4 bases from J, with 12 bases between. The CDR3 runs to 14 residues. CDR1 is MNHEY and CDR2 is SMNVEV in the germline V gene (reference sequence). The CDR3 DNA reads TGTGCCAGCAGTTTGGGGCCGGGGGGCACTGAAGCTTTCTTT. Amino acid sequence: CASSLGPGGTEAFF.

This clonotype was counted many times. The chain employs TRBV4-2 and TRBJ1-2; D is possibly TRBD1 (5 bases). Germline CDR1 reads LGHNA; CDR2 reads YNFKEQ. Trimming stripped 1 base from V and 0 bases from J, with 15 bases between. CDR3 length: 17 amino acids. CDR3 region: CASSQGGVQGSNYGYTF. The CDR3 DNA reads TGTGCCAGCAGCCAAGGGGGCGTTCAGGGATCTAACTATGGCTACACCTTC.

This clonotype was seen a handful of times. For the CDR3, the DNA is TGCAGCGTTGAAGATCTTTGTTGGGTGTTTCGGTTGGGACATCTTAACTATGGCTACACCTTC. Translated, it gives CSVEDLCWVFRLGHLNYGYTF. This chain links TRBV29-1 with TRBJ1-2; the D gene is possibly TRBD1 (6 bases). Trimming shortened V by 0 bases and J by 1 base, and 30 bases separated the two germline ends. Germline values: CDR1 SQVTM, CDR2 ANQGSEA. The CDR3 consists of 21 residues.

A single count supports this clonotype. A read error may produce the germline difference seen at one junction end. The CDR3 here is CRVGGQGAPEAFF. DNA of the CDR3: TGCCGCGTTGGGGGGCAGGGGGCCCCTGAAGCTTTCTTT. The V call is TRBV29-1, the J call TRBJ1-1; the match to TRBD1 covers 8 bases. In germline, CDR1 is SQVTM, CDR2 ANQGSEA. The CDR3 consists of 13 residues.

This clonotype was counted many times. V gene TRBV5-1 combines with J gene TRBJ2-3; D is tentatively TRBD1 or TRBD2 (5 bases each). The CDR3 covers 15 residues. V lost 1 base and J lost 3, with 12 bases in between. The germline V gene encodes CDR1 SGHRS and CDR2 YFSETQ. CDR3 in DNA: TGCGCCAGCAGCTTGTACGGGGCCGATACAGATACGCAGTATTTT. It yields the protein CASSLYGADTDTQYF. The variable domain in full, completed from reference TRBV5-1 and TRBJ2-3, reads KAGVTQTPRYLIKTRGQQVTLSCSPISGHRSVSWYQQTPGQGLQFLFEYFSETQRNKGNFPGRFSGRQFSNSRSEMNVSTLELGDSALYLCASSLYGADTDTQYFGPGTRLTVL.

This clonotype appeared many times. CDR3 residues: CASSLGDRMAGGTDTQYF. The DNA of the CDR3 is TGTGCCAGCAGCTTAGGTGATCGGATGGCGGGGGGCACAGATACGCAGTATTTT. The chain combines TRBV11-3 with TRBJ2-3; 7 bases map to TRBD2. From germline, CDR1 is SGHNT and CDR2 YENEEA. The junction had 11 bases not matched to a gene; V was cut back by 1 base and J by 1 base. This CDR3 has 18 residues. Complete variable domain (other parts from reference TRBV11-3 and TRBJ2-3): EAGVVQSPRYKIIEKKQPVAFWCNPISGHNTLYWYLQNLGQGPELLIRYENEEAVDDSQLPKDRFSAERLKGVDSTLKIQPAELGDSAVYLCASSLGDRMAGGTDTQYFGPGTRLTVL.

This clonotype was observed many times. V and J are TRBV5-4 and TRBJ2-3; the match to TRBD2 covers 11 bases. Germline V gene lookup returns CDR1 SGHNT and CDR2 YYREEE (reference sequence). The CDR3 runs to 17 residues. V was pared by 5 bases and J by 4 bases, with 12 bases of the junction left unmatched. This CDR3 reads CASSPAIIAGGADTQYF. CDR3 sequence (DNA): TGTGCCAGCAGTCCGGCCATTATAGCGGGGGGGGCAGATACGCAGTATTTT.

This clonotype was seen repeatedly, ten times or more. The V and J genes are TRBV28 and TRBJ2-7; TRBD1 agrees at 9 bases. The V and J ends lost 5 bases and 6 bases, in that order; junction bases with no gene match: 8. Germline V gene lookup returns CDR1 MDHEN and CDR2 SYDVKM. The CDR3 runs 14 residues. The CDR3 region has the DNA TGTGCCAGCAGTCCAGGGACAGGGACAGGCGAGCAGTACTTC. Translated: CASSPGTGTGEQYF. The full variable domain, in which reference TRBV28 and TRBJ2-7 provide the parts outside the CDR3, is DVKVTQSSRYLVKRTGEKVFLECVQDMDHENMFWYRQDPGLGLRLIYFSYDVKMKEKGDIPEGYSVSREKKERFSLILESASTNQTSMYLCASSPGTGTGEQYFGPGTRLTVT.

The V and J genes are TRBV6-4 and TRBJ2-1; D not certain. The CDR3 spans 13 residues. Germline assignment: CDR1 MRHNA and CDR2 SNTAGT. V dropped 0 bases and J dropped 6 bases, with 6 bases sitting between them. CDR3 sequence reads: CASSDSWINEQFF. The CDR3, as DNA: TGTGCCAGCAGTGACTCGTGGATCAATGAGCAGTTCTTC.

This clonotype was seen many times. This rearrangement joins TRBV5-1 to TRBJ2-3, with a possible D match to TRBD2 (5 bases). The germline V gene encodes CDR1 SGHRS and CDR2 YFSETQ. Trimming shortened V by 9 bases and J by 0 bases, and 23 bases separated the two germline ends. This CDR3 is 17 amino acids long. Here the CDR3 DNA reads TGCGCCACCGCAGGTCGGGCGGGTACAGCTAGCACAGATACGCAGTATTTT. Amino acid sequence: CATAGRAGTASTDTQYF.

This clonotype was found a few times. The V and J genes are TRBV3-2 and TRBJ1-1. TRBV3-2 is assigned pseudogene status. CDR3 size: 16 residues. CDR3 region: CASSQEMGISRSEAFF. In nucleotides, the CDR3 is TGTGCCAGCAGCCAAGAGATGGGCATAAGTCGTTCTGAAGCTTTCTTT.

This clonotype occurred many times. The rearrangement joins TRBV6-5 to TRBJ2-3; D possibly corresponds to TRBD2 (5 bases). Trimming removed 2 bases at V and 4 bases at J, with 10 bases between. The CDR3 spans 14 residues. In germline, CDR1 is MNHEY, CDR2 SVGAGI. The CDR3 nucleotides are TGTGCCAGCAGTTACACCGGGAATTCAGATACGCAGTATTTT. It yields the protein CASSYTGNSDTQYF.